This TCR beta chain was identified in a study of cytomegalovirus exposure and HLA in healthy donors. PCR used 60 Vbeta primers and 13 Jbeta primers. Measured with immunoSEQ multiplex PCR; TCRdb has only the in-frame clones, and not every one. Of 95,000 to 100,000 clones listed, roughly 79% are singletons. The CDR3 has 16 amino acids. Trimming at V came to 5 bases and at J to 2 bases, leaving 9 bases not matched to a gene. Germline V lookup: CDR1 SGHAT, CDR2 FQNNGV. The chain has TRBV11-2 and TRBJ2-1, with 7 bases aligning to TRBD2. Sequenced: PBMCs. The source of this sequence is a man aged 35 to 55 in good health and CMV-seronegative. CDR3 DNA sequence: TGTGCCAGCAGCCCCCTGGGGGGGGTGACCTACAATGAGCAGTTCTTC. Its translation is CASSPLGGVTYNEQFF.